This T cell receptor (beta chain) was retrieved from a study of long-term antiretroviral therapy in people with HIV. The CDR3 extends over 15 amino acids. Per germline, CDR1 PRHDT and CDR2 FYEKMQ (reference sequence). V lost 3 bases, J lost 8 bases, and 19 bases lay in between. The libraries were made with immunoSEQ v3.0 at survey level. Generated by immunoSEQ multiplex PCR, the TCRdb table keeps only in-frame clones and is missing some. This sample yields 20,000 to 25,000 clones, of which around 87% are seen a single time; about 3.3% belongs to the top ten. The TCR originated in a woman between 50 and 59 years old with HIV. Source: unsorted PBMCs, taken roughly 2.7 years after starting antiretroviral therapy. The rearrangement uses TRBV13 and TRBJ1-1, with TRBD1 as a possible D gene (6 bases). Here the CDR3 reads CASSFPVGGEEEAFF. The CDR3 DNA follows: TGTGCCAGCAGCTTCCCAGTAGGGGGAGAAGAGGAAGCTTTCTTT.